The rows below give T cell receptor beta chains drawn from one sample of a study of T-cell reconstitution after alpha-beta-depleted transplantation in children. Each CDR3 protein gets one entry after TCRdb re-called the PCR reads with MiXCR. The sample consists of 450,000 to 500,000 distinct CDR3 sequences, approximately 12% of them appearing once. Sample: PBMCs from the stem cell graft donor, taken from the stem cell graft. These receptor sequences come from a human donor who donated a stem cell graft to a child with combined immunodeficiency. Both conserved end residues are part of each CDR3. The order of the fields is V gene, D gene, J gene, CDR3 protein. A D gene is named only where the DNA matches it firmly.

v_call: TRBV9
d_call: TRBD1
j_call: TRBJ2-1
cdr3_aa: CASSVGTGNEQFF

v_call: TRBV23-1
d_call: NA
j_call: TRBJ2-1
cdr3_aa: CASSQCYGSSYNEQFF

v_call: TRBV5-1
d_call: NA
j_call: TRBJ1-4
cdr3_aa: CASSSNTATNEKLFF

v_call: TRBV5-1
d_call: NA
j_call: TRBJ2-5
cdr3_aa: CASSLAGIGAQYF

v_call: TRBV7-8
d_call: TRBD2
j_call: TRBJ2-1
cdr3_aa: CASSIYSGGPRGNEQFF

v_call: TRBV10-3
d_call: TRBD1
j_call: TRBJ1-4
cdr3_aa: CAISRDRSEKLFF

v_call: TRBV4-3
d_call: TRBD1
j_call: TRBJ2-3
cdr3_aa: CASSQGDRVLDTQYF

v_call: TRBV29-1
d_call: TRBD1
j_call: TRBJ2-3
cdr3_aa: CSVENSDRGDTDTQYF

v_call: TRBV20-1
d_call: TRBD1
j_call: TRBJ2-2
cdr3_aa: CSARDRAGGELFF

v_call: TRBV7-2
d_call: NA
j_call: TRBJ2-7
cdr3_aa: CASSFSGAGTYEQYF

v_call: TRBV11-3
d_call: NA
j_call: TRBJ2-1
cdr3_aa: CASSSEGGNEQFF

v_call: TRBV6-1
d_call: NA
j_call: TRBJ1-1
cdr3_aa: CASLGPSNTEAFF

v_call: TRBV3-1
d_call: NA
j_call: TRBJ2-7
cdr3_aa: CASSQDGLDGVDTYEQYF

v_call: TRBV5-1
d_call: NA
j_call: TRBJ1-6
cdr3_aa: CASSLGWSANSPLHF

v_call: TRBV9
d_call: NA
j_call: TRBJ1-1
cdr3_aa: CASSVDIQNTEAFF

v_call: TRBV12-3/TRBV12-4
d_call: NA
j_call: TRBJ2-7
cdr3_aa: CASSLSSLISYEQYF

v_call: TRBV28
d_call: NA
j_call: TRBJ1-5
cdr3_aa: CASSPGSKGNQPQHF

v_call: TRBV20-1
d_call: NA
j_call: TRBJ2-7
cdr3_aa: CSAREMAGNPYEQYF

v_call: TRBV18
d_call: TRBD1
j_call: TRBJ2-1
cdr3_aa: CASSPRGTGDEQFF

v_call: TRBV20-1
d_call: TRBD1
j_call: TRBJ2-3
cdr3_aa: CSGGQGARTDTQYF

v_call: TRBV7-9
d_call: NA
j_call: TRBJ2-2
cdr3_aa: CASSPVPGELFF